This passage covers 5 T cell receptor beta chains from one sample sequenced in a study of CDR3 diversity in severe acne (dated by TCRdb to between 2018 and 2021). Libraries were made using PCR. The listed sequencing device is Illumina HiSeq 2000. TCRdb applied fastp at Q25 and MiXCR to the public reads, then kept only in-frame beta chains. For every CDR3 protein sequence, its rows merge into one entry that carries the most common genes and DNA. The sample yields over 70,000 distinct CDR3 sequences; 45% to 60% were counted once. The ten biggest clones cover around 15% of the sample. Sequenced: blood. These TCRs come from a male donor in good health, without acne.

This clonotype has at least ten counts. The chain is built from TRBV6-5 and TRBJ2-2; 9 nucleotides agree with TRBD2. CDR1 is MNHEY, CDR2 SVGAGI, per germline. J was trimmed by 2 bases and V by 5 bases; bases with no gene match: 12. The length of the CDR3 is 18 residues. CDR3 loop: CASSGISRLAENTGELFF. The CDR3 DNA reads as TGTGCCAGCAGTGGAATATCGCGACTAGCGGAAAACACCGGGGAGCTGTTTTTT.

This clonotype was detected many times. V is TRBV19 and J is TRBJ2-1; no clear D gene. V lost 3 bases and J lost 6, with 15 bases in between. This CDR3 is 15 amino acids long. Germline loops: CDR1 LNHDA, CDR2 SQIVND (reference sequence). This chain's CDR3 is CASSIRQDQANEQFF. As DNA, the CDR3 is TGTGCCAGTAGTATTAGGCAGGATCAAGCCAATGAGCAGTTCTTC. Full variable domain (missing parts from reference TRBV19 and TRBJ2-1): DGGITQSPKYLFRKEGQNVTLSCEQNLNHDAMYWYRQDPGQGLRLIYYSQIVNDFQKGDIAEGYSVSREKKESFPLTVTSAQKNPTAFYLCASSIRQDQANEQFFGPGTRLTVL.

V usage is TRBV24-1 and J usage is TRBJ1-4; 7 nucleotides line up with TRBD1. CDR1 and CDR2 from the germline V gene are KGHDR and SFDVKD. The CDR3 loop spans 14 amino acids. V gave up 4 bases and J gave up 10 bases; unmatched junction bases: 8. CDR3 bases: TGTGCCACCAGTGAGCCGGGACAGCATGGAAAACTGTTTTTT. Its protein product is CATSEPGQHGKLFF.

This clonotype was observed many times. The V call is TRBV18, the J call TRBJ2-7, with a tentative D call TRBD1 (5 bases). The CDR3 is 14 amino acids. Per the germline V gene, CDR1 is KGHSH and CDR2 is LQKENI. Trimming took off 1 base at V and 5 bases at J, with 12 bases between the two ends. The CDR3 sequence: CASSPRAGIDEQYF. CDR3 nucleotide sequence: TGTGCCAGCTCACCACGGGCAGGGATCGACGAGCAGTACTTC.

The chain carries TRBV7-3 and TRBJ1-1, with D uncertain. V lost 5 bases to trimming and J lost 5 bases, with 12 bases between them. Germline-derived CDR1 and CDR2 are SGHTA and FQGTGA. The CDR3 runs 13 residues. The CDR3 region is CASSERRGTEAFF. CDR3 DNA: TGTGCCAGCAGCGAACGACGGGGAACTGAAGCTTTCTTT.